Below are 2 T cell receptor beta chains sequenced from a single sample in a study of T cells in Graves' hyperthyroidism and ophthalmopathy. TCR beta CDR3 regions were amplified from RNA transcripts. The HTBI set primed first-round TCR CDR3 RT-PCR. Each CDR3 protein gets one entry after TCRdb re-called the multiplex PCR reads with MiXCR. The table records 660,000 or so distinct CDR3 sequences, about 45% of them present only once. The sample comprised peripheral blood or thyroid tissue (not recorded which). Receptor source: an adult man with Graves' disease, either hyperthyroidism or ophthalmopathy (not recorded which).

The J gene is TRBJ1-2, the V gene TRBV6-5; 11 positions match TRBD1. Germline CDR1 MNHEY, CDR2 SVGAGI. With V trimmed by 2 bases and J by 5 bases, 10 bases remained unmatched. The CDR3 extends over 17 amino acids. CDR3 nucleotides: TGTGCCAGCAGTTACCGAGGGGGGACAGGGGGAATTTATGGCTACACCTTC. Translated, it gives CASSYRGGTGGIYGYTF.

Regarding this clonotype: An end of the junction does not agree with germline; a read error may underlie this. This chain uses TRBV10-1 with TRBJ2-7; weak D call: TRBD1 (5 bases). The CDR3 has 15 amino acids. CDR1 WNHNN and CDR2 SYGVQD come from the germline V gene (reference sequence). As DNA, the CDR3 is TGCGCCAGCAGTACACTGTCAGCAGGACATTACGAGCAGTGCTTC. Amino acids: CASSTLSAGHYEQCF.